Below are 7 T cell receptor beta chains sequenced from a single sample in a study of CD8 T cells in ankylosing spondylitis. Study-wide results and caveats: Apparently characteristic of ankylosing spondylitis blood was a TCR beta motif (fewer than 10 highly homologous variants).

Using its own MiXCR run on the 5' RACE reads, TCRdb lists one record per CDR3 protein. The profile shows approximately 400,000 distinct CDR3 sequences, approximately 26% of them singletons. These receptors' targets are unknown. The sequenced sample consisted of blood, either unsorted or a sorted T cell fraction (not recorded which). The source is a male donor with ankylosing spondylitis.

This clonotype was seen a handful of times. The V and J genes are TRBV24-1 and TRBJ2-5; 14 positions agree with TRBD2. V lost 2 bases to trimming and J lost 4 bases; unmatched junction nucleotides: 8. Germline V gives CDR1 KGHDR, CDR2 SFDVKD. The CDR3 sequence is 18 residues long. The CDR3 nucleotides read TGTGCCACCAGTGATTCGACGACTAGCGGGAGGGCCCGAGAGACCCAGTACTTC. Encoded protein: CATSDSTTSGRARETQYF.

This chain joins TRBV5-1 and TRBJ1-3; D is uncertain. Trimming removed 4 bases from V and 0 bases from J, with 14 bases in between. Per germline, CDR1 SGHRS and CDR2 YFSETQ. The CDR3 loop spans 16 amino acids. This CDR3 reads CASSKDGSYSGNTIYF. The CDR3 DNA reads TGCGCCAGCAGCAAGGACGGATCATACTCTGGAAACACCATATATTTT.

This clonotype was counted many times. The chain uses TRBV2 and TRBJ1-6, with D unresolved. CDR1 is SNHLY and CDR2 is FYNNEI in the germline V gene. The CDR3 consists of 13 residues. V was cut by 6 bases and J by 15 bases, with 18 bases left in between. The chain's CDR3 is CASSSETDPDLHF. CDR3 nucleotide sequence: TGTGCCAGCAGCTCCGAAACAGATCCAGACCTCCACTTT.

A few counts support this clonotype. The rearrangement links TRBV5-1 to TRBJ1-6; 8 nucleotides align to TRBD1. V trimming: 0 bases; J trimming: 7 bases; junction bases outside the gene matches: 6. The CDR3 consists of 16 residues. The V gene's germline CDR1 is SGHRS and CDR2 YFSETQ. This CDR3 is CASSLAGGAENSPLHF. In DNA form, the CDR3 reads TGCGCCAGCAGCTTGGCAGGGGGCGCAGAGAATTCACCCCTCCACTTT. The complete variable domain, with remaining parts taken from reference TRBV5-1 and TRBJ1-6, reads KAGVTQTPRYLIKTRGQQVTLSCSPISGHRSVSWYQQTPGQGLQFLFEYFSETQRNKGNFPGRFSGRQFSNSRSEMNVSTLELGDSALYLCASSLAGGAENSPLHFGNGTRLTVT.

J is TRBJ1-1 and V is TRBV5-1; tentatively, D is TRBD1 (6 bases). V lost 4 bases to trimming and J lost 5 bases, with 21 bases between them. Germline CDR1 is SGHRS and CDR2 is YFSETQ. The CDR3 loop spans 16 amino acids. For the CDR3, the DNA is TGCGCCAGCAGCCTGGGGGCACAGGCTCCTCGAACTGAAGCTTTCTTT. It codes for CASSLGAQAPRTEAFF. The variable domain in full, completed from reference TRBV5-1 and TRBJ1-1, reads KAGVTQTPRYLIKTRGQQVTLSCSPISGHRSVSWYQQTPGQGLQFLFEYFSETQRNKGNFPGRFSGRQFSNSRSEMNVSTLELGDSALYLCASSLGAQAPRTEAFFGQGTRLTVV.

In this sample, this clonotype turned up a few times. The chain couples TRBV11-2 to TRBJ2-1; D is unclear. In germline, CDR1 is SGHAT, CDR2 FQNNGV. The CDR3 has 15 amino acids. V was shortened by 5 bases and J by 6 bases, with 17 bases between the two germline ends. The CDR3 loop is CASSLDLIALNEQFF. The DNA of the CDR3 is TGTGCCAGCAGCCTCGACCTTATAGCCCTCAATGAGCAGTTCTTC.

The table lists this clonotype with a few counts. The V call is TRBV4-1, the J call TRBJ1-2; D not resolved. The CDR3 loop spans 14 amino acids. Trimming removed 1 base from V and 6 bases from J, with 12 bases in between. The germline CDR1 and CDR2 sequences are MGHRA and YSYEKL. The CDR3 bases are TGCGCCAGCAGCCAAGTAAAGGCAGGCCATGGCTACACCTTC. Translated: CASSQVKAGHGYTF.